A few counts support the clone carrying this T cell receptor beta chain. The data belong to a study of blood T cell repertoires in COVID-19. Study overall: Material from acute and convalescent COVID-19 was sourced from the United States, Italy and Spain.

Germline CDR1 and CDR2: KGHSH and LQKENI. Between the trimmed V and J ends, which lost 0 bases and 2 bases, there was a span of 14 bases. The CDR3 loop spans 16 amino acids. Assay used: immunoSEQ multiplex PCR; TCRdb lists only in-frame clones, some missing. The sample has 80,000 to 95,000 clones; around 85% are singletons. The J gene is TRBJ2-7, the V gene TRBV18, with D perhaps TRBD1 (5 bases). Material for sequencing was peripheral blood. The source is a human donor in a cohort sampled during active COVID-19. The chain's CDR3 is CASSPPGAGQTYEQYF. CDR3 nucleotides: TGTGCCAGCTCACCACCGGGTGCAGGACAAACCTACGAGCAGTACTTC.